In its sample, the clone carrying this T cell receptor beta chain was seen once. As yet, its antigen is unknown. The ends were cut back, 0 bases at V and 1 base at J, with 10 bases in the middle. This CDR3 comprises 14 residues. Germline CDR1 is GTSNPN and CDR2 is SVGIG (reference sequence). Unexposed donor CD4+ T cells date from about 2011-2019, before the COVID-19 pandemic. Isolation of CD4+ T cells took place after roughly nine days in culture. Produced via immunoSEQ multiplex PCR; TCRdb's table is partial and in-frame only. The profile shows 16,000 or so clones, about 80% of them singletons. This entry comes from a study of CD4 T cells in relation to SARS-CoV-2 and coronaviruses.

This receptor was identified in a human donor in good health. The chain joins TRBV30 to TRBJ2-7; weak D call: TRBD1 (6 bases). Material: CD4+ T cells from PBMCs, cultured in vitro. CDR3 loop: CAWSVDSFSYEQYF. The CDR3 region has the DNA TGTGCCTGGAGTGTGGACAGCTTTTCCTACGAGCAGTACTTC.